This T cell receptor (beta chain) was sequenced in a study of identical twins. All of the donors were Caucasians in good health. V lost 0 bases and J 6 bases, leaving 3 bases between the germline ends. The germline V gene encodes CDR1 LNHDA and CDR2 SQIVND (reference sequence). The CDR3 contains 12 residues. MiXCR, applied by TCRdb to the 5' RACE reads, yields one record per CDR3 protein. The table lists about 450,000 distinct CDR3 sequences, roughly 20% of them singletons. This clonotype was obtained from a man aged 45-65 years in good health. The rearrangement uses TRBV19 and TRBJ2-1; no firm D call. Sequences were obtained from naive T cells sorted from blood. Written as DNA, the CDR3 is TGTGCCAGTAGTATAGAGGGCAATGAGCAGTTCTTC. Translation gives CASSIEGNEQFF.